This TCR beta chain was retrieved from a study of CD8 T cells in Susac syndrome. This clonotype occurred once. Germline V gene lookup returns CDR1 SGHRS and CDR2 YFSETQ. V shed 7 bases, J shed 6 bases, and the junction held 10 bases outside the gene matches. The CDR3 runs 14 residues. RNA totalling roughly 0.5 to 1 ug underwent reverse transcription with random hexamers. A multiplex approach, immunoSEQ multiplex PCR, amplified TCR beta CDR3 across 54 Vbeta and 13 Jbeta. MiXCR was run by TCRdb on the immunoSEQ multiplex PCR reads, yielding one entry per CDR3 protein. The repertoire holds 250,000 to 300,000 distinct CDR3 sequences, with 75% to 85% as singletons. TCR beta from blood CD8+ and CD4+ T cells was sequenced. Stable or active relapsing-remitting multiple sclerosis, untreated and meeting revised McDonald criteria, defined the controls.

The TCR originated in a human donor with multiple sclerosis. Sequenced input: CD8+ T cells from PBMCs. The chain employs TRBV5-1 and TRBJ2-3; 8 bases agree with TRBD2. CDR3 protein: CASAAGGRLDTQYF. The DNA of the CDR3 is TGCGCCAGCGCGGCCGGCGGGAGGTTGGATACGCAGTATTTT.